Listed below are T cell receptor beta chains from one sample, sequenced in a study of T cell responses to AZD1222 COVID-19 vaccine. The repertoire was sequenced with immunoSEQ multiplex PCR; TCRdb's copy has only in-frame clones and lacks some. In the table there are 90,000 to 120,000 clones, approximately 90% of which are singletons. Source: peripheral blood, taken on day 0 of AZD1222 vaccination. The receptors were sampled from an adult in good health. Each CDR3 is given with its conserved first and last residue. Each record gives: J gene, clone size, D gene, V gene, CDR3 protein, CDR3 DNA. D genes are given only for firm matches. Clone size is given for some rows only: seen once, a few or many times, or a class if the clone is expanded.

J gene: TRBJ1-3; clone size: few; D gene: NA; V gene: TRBV28; CDR3 protein: CASSPITRGGGRHTTYF; CDR3 DNA: TGTGCCAGCAGTCCCATAACGAGAGGCGGGGGTAGGCACACCACATATTTT
J gene: TRBJ2-1; clone size: NA; D gene: NA; V gene: TRBV7-5; CDR3 protein: CARSLCPSGEGSYNEQFF; CDR3 DNA: TGTGCCAGAAGCTTATGTCCTAGCGGGGAGGGATCCTACAATGAGCAGTTCTTC
J gene: TRBJ1-2; clone size: NA; D gene: NA; V gene: TRBV27; CDR3 protein: CASSTLGYGYTF; CDR3 DNA: TGTGCCAGCAGTACCCTGGGTTATGGCTACACCTTC
J gene: TRBJ1-6; clone size: NA; D gene: NA; V gene: TRBV6-5; CDR3 protein: CASSYTGAHNSPLHF; CDR3 DNA: TGTGCCAGCAGTTACACCGGGGCCCATAATTCACCCCTCCACTTT
J gene: TRBJ1-4; clone size: NA; D gene: NA; V gene: TRBV29-1; CDR3 protein: CSVGSGALGYEKLFF; CDR3 DNA: TGCAGCGTTGGGAGCGGGGCCCTGGGTTATGAAAAACTGTTTTTT
J gene: TRBJ1-5; clone size: NA; D gene: TRBD1; V gene: TRBV10-3; CDR3 protein: CAISALDRGNQPQHF; CDR3 DNA: TGTGCCATCAGTGCCTTGGACAGGGGAAATCAGCCCCAGCATTTT
J gene: TRBJ1-2; clone size: NA; D gene: TRBD1; V gene: TRBV6-6; CDR3 protein: CASRRQGNYGYTF; CDR3 DNA: TGTGCCAGCAGAAGACAGGGGAACTATGGCTACACCTTC
J gene: TRBJ2-1; clone size: NA; D gene: NA; V gene: TRBV6-5; CDR3 protein: CASSPTQSSYNEQFF; CDR3 DNA: TGTGCCAGCAGCCCCACACAGAGCTCCTACAATGAGCAGTTCTTC
J gene: TRBJ1-2; clone size: NA; D gene: NA; V gene: TRBV5-6; CDR3 protein: CASSPSGGFTFYGYTF; CDR3 DNA: TGTGCCAGCAGCCCTAGTGGAGGTTTTACTTTCTATGGCTACACCTTC
J gene: TRBJ2-2; clone size: NA; D gene: NA; V gene: TRBV7-6; CDR3 protein: CASSSLTGGPWAGELFF; CDR3 DNA: TGTGCCAGCAGCTCCTTGACGGGGGGCCCCTGGGCCGGGGAGCTGTTTTTT
J gene: TRBJ2-5; clone size: once; D gene: TRBD1; V gene: TRBV19; CDR3 protein: CASRDRGPETQYF; CDR3 DNA: TGTGCCAGTAGAGACAGGGGGCCGGAGACCCAGTACTTC
J gene: TRBJ1-1; clone size: NA; D gene: NA; V gene: TRBV2; CDR3 protein: CARSRGPGSTEAFF; CDR3 DNA: TGTGCCAGGAGTCGGGGTCCGGGATCCACTGAAGCTTTCTTT
J gene: TRBJ2-5; clone size: NA; D gene: NA; V gene: TRBV5-1; CDR3 protein: CASSQGGEQETQYF; CDR3 DNA: TGCGCCAGCAGTCAGGGTGGGGAACAAGAGACCCAGTACTTC
J gene: TRBJ1-1; clone size: NA; D gene: NA; V gene: TRBV9; CDR3 protein: CASSVSANTEAFF; CDR3 DNA: TGTGCCAGCAGCGTATCAGCCAACACTGAAGCTTTCTTT
J gene: TRBJ1-6; clone size: NA; D gene: TRBD1; V gene: TRBV4-2; CDR3 protein: CASSRDPGTGNSPLHF; CDR3 DNA: TGTGCCAGCAGCCGAGACCCCGGGACAGGAAACTCACCCCTCCACTTT
J gene: TRBJ1-1; clone size: NA; D gene: NA; V gene: TRBV3-1/TRBV3-2; CDR3 protein: CASSQALGDDTEAFF; CDR3 DNA: TGTGCCAGCAGCCAAGCGTTAGGGGATGACACTGAAGCTTTCTTT
J gene: TRBJ1-2; clone size: once; D gene: NA; V gene: TRBV7-8; CDR3 protein: CASSLAQLGSGGYTF; CDR3 DNA: TGTGCCAGCAGCTTGGCCCAATTGGGGAGCGGTGGCTACACCTTC
J gene: TRBJ2-2; clone size: few; D gene: TRBD2; V gene: TRBV7-8; CDR3 protein: CASSDLAGGTTGELFF; CDR3 DNA: TGTGCCAGCAGCGACCTAGCGGGGGGGACCACCGGGGAGCTGTTTTTT
J gene: TRBJ1-5; clone size: once; D gene: NA; V gene: TRBV18; CDR3 protein: CASSPVLLGYGGGGIPYSNQPQHF; CDR3 DNA: TGTGCCAGCTCACCGGTCTTATTAGGTTATGGGGGGGGAGGTATACCATATAGCAATCAGCCCCAGCATTTT
J gene: TRBJ1-1; clone size: NA; D gene: TRBD1; V gene: TRBV6-1; CDR3 protein: CASSGDSRGWVGTEAFF; CDR3 DNA: TGTGCCAGCAGTGGGGACAGCCGAGGATGGGTTGGCACTGAAGCTTTCTTT
J gene: TRBJ2-7; clone size: NA; D gene: NA; V gene: TRBV7-9; CDR3 protein: CASSLPGTSYEQYF; CDR3 DNA: TGTGCCAGCAGCTTACCAGGGACCTCCTACGAGCAGTACTTC
J gene: TRBJ1-4; clone size: NA; D gene: NA; V gene: TRBV7-6; CDR3 protein: CASSLDWGGNEKLFF; CDR3 DNA: TGTGCCAGCAGCTTAGATTGGGGGGGAAATGAAAAACTGTTTTTT
J gene: TRBJ1-2; clone size: few; D gene: NA; V gene: TRBV15; CDR3 protein: CATSQGTNYGYTF; CDR3 DNA: TGTGCCACCTCCCAGGGAACTAACTATGGCTACACCTTC
J gene: TRBJ2-7; clone size: NA; D gene: TRBD1; V gene: TRBV3-1/TRBV3-2; CDR3 protein: CASSQTGGIGEQYF; CDR3 DNA: TGTGCCAGCAGCCAGACAGGGGGCATCGGTGAGCAGTACTTC
J gene: TRBJ1-4; clone size: NA; D gene: TRBD1; V gene: TRBV7-2; CDR3 protein: CASSLEGRGFGGEKLFF; CDR3 DNA: TGTGCCAGCAGCTTAGAGGGCAGGGGGTTTGGAGGTGAAAAACTGTTTTTT
J gene: TRBJ2-1; clone size: NA; D gene: NA; V gene: TRBV10-3; CDR3 protein: CAIRALANEQFF; CDR3 DNA: TGTGCCATCAGGGCCCTAGCGAATGAGCAGTTCTTC
J gene: TRBJ1-2; clone size: NA; D gene: TRBD1; V gene: TRBV5-4; CDR3 protein: CASRTGTGYGGYTF; CDR3 DNA: TGTGCCAGCAGGACCGGGACAGGGTATGGTGGCTACACCTTC
J gene: TRBJ2-7; clone size: NA; D gene: TRBD2; V gene: TRBV7-6; CDR3 protein: CASSLGLAGDSYEQYF; CDR3 DNA: TGTGCCAGCAGCCTCGGACTAGCGGGGGACTCCTACGAGCAGTACTTC
J gene: TRBJ2-7; clone size: NA; D gene: NA; V gene: TRBV14; CDR3 protein: CASSQWQGAYEQYF; CDR3 DNA: TGTGCCAGCAGCCAATGGCAGGGAGCCTACGAGCAGTACTTC
J gene: TRBJ1-6; clone size: once; D gene: NA; V gene: TRBV5-6; CDR3 protein: CASSPLTGLDSPLHF; CDR3 DNA: TGTGCCAGCAGCCCACTGACAGGTCTTGATTCACCCCTCCACTTT
J gene: TRBJ2-6; clone size: NA; D gene: NA; V gene: TRBV6-1; CDR3 protein: CASSEVWGYGANVLTF; CDR3 DNA: TGTGCCAGCAGTGAAGTGTGGGGTTATGGGGCCAACGTCCTGACTTTC
J gene: TRBJ1-4; clone size: NA; D gene: NA; V gene: TRBV6-5; CDR3 protein: CSCSRGNEKLFF; CDR3 DNA: TGTTCGTGCTCGAGGGGAAATGAAAAACTGTTTTTT
J gene: TRBJ2-5; clone size: once; D gene: TRBD1; V gene: TRBV3-1/TRBV3-2; CDR3 protein: CASRRGQNQETQYF; CDR3 DNA: TGTGCCAGCAGAAGGGGACAGAACCAAGAGACCCAGTACTTC
J gene: TRBJ2-5; clone size: NA; D gene: NA; V gene: TRBV12-3/TRBV12-4; CDR3 protein: CASSLVQETQYF; CDR3 DNA: TGTGCCAGCAGTTTGGTCCAAGAGACCCAGTACTTC
J gene: TRBJ1-6; clone size: NA; D gene: TRBD1; V gene: TRBV27; CDR3 protein: CASSLFLGTGRYNSPLHF; CDR3 DNA: TGTGCCAGCAGTTTGTTTCTCGGGACAGGGCGCTATAATTCACCCCTCCACTTT
J gene: TRBJ2-7; clone size: NA; D gene: NA; V gene: TRBV15; CDR3 protein: CATSRDQWLVYEQYF; CDR3 DNA: TGTGCCACCAGCAGAGATCAGTGGCTAGTCTACGAGCAGTACTTC
J gene: TRBJ2-2; clone size: NA; D gene: NA; V gene: TRBV6-2/TRBV6-3; CDR3 protein: CASSWTGGELFF; CDR3 DNA: TGTGCCAGCAGTTGGACGGGCGGGGAGCTGTTTTTT
J gene: TRBJ2-1; clone size: NA; D gene: NA; V gene: TRBV10-2; CDR3 protein: CASSRLFTYDEQFF; CDR3 DNA: TGCGCCAGCAGTCGGCTCTTTACCTACGATGAGCAGTTCTTC
J gene: TRBJ2-7; clone size: few; D gene: TRBD2; V gene: TRBV7-8; CDR3 protein: CASRRLGLANEQYF; CDR3 DNA: TGTGCCAGCAGACGCCTGGGACTAGCTAACGAGCAGTACTTC
J gene: TRBJ1-1; clone size: NA; D gene: NA; V gene: TRBV7-2; CDR3 protein: CASSWGRGTEAFF; CDR3 DNA: TGTGCCAGCAGTTGGGGCCGGGGCACTGAAGCTTTCTTT
J gene: TRBJ2-3; clone size: NA; D gene: TRBD2; V gene: TRBV7-6; CDR3 protein: CASSSIGPSGGTDTQYF; CDR3 DNA: TGTGCCAGCAGCTCCATTGGTCCTAGCGGGGGCACAGATACGCAGTATTTT
J gene: TRBJ2-1; clone size: NA; D gene: TRBD1; V gene: TRBV6-2/TRBV6-3; CDR3 protein: CASSPGGEQFF; CDR3 DNA: TGTGCCAGCAGTCCAGGGGGTGAGCAGTTCTTC
J gene: TRBJ1-1; clone size: once; D gene: NA; V gene: TRBV5-1; CDR3 protein: CASRGEFEAFF; CDR3 DNA: TGCGCCAGCAGGGGGGAATTTGAAGCTTTCTTT
J gene: TRBJ2-1; clone size: NA; D gene: TRBD2; V gene: TRBV5-4; CDR3 protein: CASSWGLAENNEQFF; CDR3 DNA: TGTGCCAGCAGCTGGGGACTAGCGGAAAACAATGAGCAGTTCTTC
J gene: TRBJ1-5; clone size: NA; D gene: NA; V gene: TRBV6-5; CDR3 protein: CASSLERDQPQHF; CDR3 DNA: TGTGCCAGCAGCCTGGAGAGAGATCAGCCCCAGCATTTT
J gene: TRBJ1-4; clone size: NA; D gene: TRBD1; V gene: TRBV2; CDR3 protein: CASMDRAATNEKLFF; CDR3 DNA: TGTGCCAGCATGGACAGGGCCGCAACTAATGAAAAACTGTTTTTT
J gene: TRBJ2-2; clone size: NA; D gene: TRBD2; V gene: TRBV19; CDR3 protein: CASSMSGGLGGELFF; CDR3 DNA: TGTGCCAGTAGTATGTCGGGGGGGTTAGGCGGGGAGCTGTTTTTT
J gene: TRBJ2-7; clone size: once; D gene: NA; V gene: TRBV28; CDR3 protein: CASSPPGVVSHEQYF; CDR3 DNA: TGTGCCAGCAGTCCCCCTGGGGTAGTCTCTCACGAGCAGTACTTC
J gene: TRBJ2-5; clone size: once; D gene: TRBD2; V gene: TRBV9; CDR3 protein: CASSVGARGGAQETQYF; CDR3 DNA: TGTGCCAGCAGCGTAGGGGCTCGCGGGGGGGCCCAAGAGACCCAGTACTTC
J gene: TRBJ1-1; clone size: few; D gene: TRBD1; V gene: TRBV19; CDR3 protein: CASSTPGQASGNTEAFF; CDR3 DNA: TGTGCCAGTAGTACGCCGGGACAGGCCTCCGGGAACACTGAAGCTTTCTTT
J gene: TRBJ1-3; clone size: NA; D gene: NA; V gene: TRBV6-5; CDR3 protein: CASSYAVGGENTIYF; CDR3 DNA: TGTGCCAGCAGTTACGCAGTGGGGGGTGAAAACACCATATATTTT